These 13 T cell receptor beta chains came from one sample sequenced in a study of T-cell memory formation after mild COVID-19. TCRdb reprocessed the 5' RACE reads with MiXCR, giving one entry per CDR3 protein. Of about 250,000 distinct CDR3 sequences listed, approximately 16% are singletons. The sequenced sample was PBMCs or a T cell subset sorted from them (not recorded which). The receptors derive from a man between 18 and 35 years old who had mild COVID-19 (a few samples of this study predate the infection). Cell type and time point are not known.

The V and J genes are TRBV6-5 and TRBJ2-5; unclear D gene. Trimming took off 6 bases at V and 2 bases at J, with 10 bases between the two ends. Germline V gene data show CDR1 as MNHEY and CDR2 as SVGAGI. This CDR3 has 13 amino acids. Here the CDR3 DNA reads TGTGCCAGCAGGGCGGTGGGGCAAGAGACCCAGTACTTC. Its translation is CASRAVGQETQYF.

CDR3 residues: CASSVRGTSDTGELFF. For the CDR3, the DNA is TGTGCCAGCAGCGTTAGAGGGACTAGCGACACCGGGGAGCTGTTTTTT. The chain has TRBV9 and TRBJ2-2, with 10 bases matching TRBD2. The CDR3 sequence is 16 residues long. Trimming at V came to 2 bases and at J to 3 bases, leaving 4 bases not matched to a gene. CDR1 is SGDLS and CDR2 is YYNGEE in the germline V gene. Full variable domain (rest looked up from reference TRBV9 and TRBJ2-2): DSGVTQTPKHLITATGQRVTLRCSPRSGDLSVYWYQQSLDQGLQFLIQYYNGEERAKGNILERFSAQQFPDLHSELNLSSLELGDSALYFCASSVRGTSDTGELFFGEGSRLTVL.

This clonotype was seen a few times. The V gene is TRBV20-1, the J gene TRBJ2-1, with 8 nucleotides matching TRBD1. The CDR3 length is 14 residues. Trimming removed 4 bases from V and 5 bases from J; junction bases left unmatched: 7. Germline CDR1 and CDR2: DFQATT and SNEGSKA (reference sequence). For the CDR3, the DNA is TGCAGTGCTAATTCGCGACAGGGGAACAATGAGCAGTTCTTC. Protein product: CSANSRQGNNEQFF.

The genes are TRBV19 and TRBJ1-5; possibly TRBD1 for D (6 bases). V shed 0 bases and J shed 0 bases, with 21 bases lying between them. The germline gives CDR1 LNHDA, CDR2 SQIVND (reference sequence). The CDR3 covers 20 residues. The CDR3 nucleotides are TGTGCCAGTAGTATAGATCCCCCCGACAGGCCCGAGTATAGCAATCAGCCCCAGCATTTT. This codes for CASSIDPPDRPEYSNQPQHF.

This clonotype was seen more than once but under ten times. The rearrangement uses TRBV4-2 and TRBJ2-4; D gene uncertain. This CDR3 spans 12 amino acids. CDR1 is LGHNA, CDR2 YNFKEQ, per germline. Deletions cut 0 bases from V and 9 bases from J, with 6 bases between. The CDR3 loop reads CASSQDLSIQYF. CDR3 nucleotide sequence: TGTGCCAGCAGCCAAGATCTTTCCATTCAGTACTTC.

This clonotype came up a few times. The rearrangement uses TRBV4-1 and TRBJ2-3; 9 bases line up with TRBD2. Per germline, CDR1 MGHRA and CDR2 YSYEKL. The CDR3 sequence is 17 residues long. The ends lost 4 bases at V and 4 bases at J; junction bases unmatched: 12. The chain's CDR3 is CASSRGPASGVADTQYF. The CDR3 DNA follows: TGCGCCAGCAGCCGGGGCCCCGCTAGCGGGGTCGCAGATACGCAGTATTTT.

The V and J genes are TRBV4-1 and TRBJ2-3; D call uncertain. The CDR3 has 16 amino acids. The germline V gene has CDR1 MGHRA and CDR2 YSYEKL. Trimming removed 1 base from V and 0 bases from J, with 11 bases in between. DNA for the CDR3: TGCGCCAGCAGCCAAGGGCGTGGAAGGAGCACAGATACGCAGTATTTT. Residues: CASSQGRGRSTDTQYF.

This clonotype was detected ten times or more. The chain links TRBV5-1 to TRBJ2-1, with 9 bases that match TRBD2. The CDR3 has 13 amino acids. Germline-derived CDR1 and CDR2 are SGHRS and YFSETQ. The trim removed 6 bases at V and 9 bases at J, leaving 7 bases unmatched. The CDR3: CASNGGGAGEQFF. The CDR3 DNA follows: TGCGCCAGCAACGGCGGGGGGGCCGGTGAGCAGTTCTTC.

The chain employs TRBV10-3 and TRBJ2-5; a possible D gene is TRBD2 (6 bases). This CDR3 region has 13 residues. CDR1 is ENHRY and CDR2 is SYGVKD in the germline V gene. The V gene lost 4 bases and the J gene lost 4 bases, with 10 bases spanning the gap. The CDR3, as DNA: TGTGCCATCAGTGGCGGGGAGTCAGAGACCCAGTACTTC. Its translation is CAISGGESETQYF.

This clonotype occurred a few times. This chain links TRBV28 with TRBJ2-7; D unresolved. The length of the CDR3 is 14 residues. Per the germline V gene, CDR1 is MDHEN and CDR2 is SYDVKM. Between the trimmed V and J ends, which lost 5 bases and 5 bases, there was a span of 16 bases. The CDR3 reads CASSPPRANNEQYV. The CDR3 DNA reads TGTGCCAGCAGTCCCCCCCGGGCAAACAACGAGCAGTACGTC.

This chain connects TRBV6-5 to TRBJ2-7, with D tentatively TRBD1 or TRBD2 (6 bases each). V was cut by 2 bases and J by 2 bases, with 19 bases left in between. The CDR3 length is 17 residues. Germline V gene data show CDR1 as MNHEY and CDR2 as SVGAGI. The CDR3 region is CASSYRRPGARAYEQYV. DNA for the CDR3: TGTGCCAGCAGTTACCGGCGGCCGGGGGCAAGGGCCTACGAGCAGTACGTC.

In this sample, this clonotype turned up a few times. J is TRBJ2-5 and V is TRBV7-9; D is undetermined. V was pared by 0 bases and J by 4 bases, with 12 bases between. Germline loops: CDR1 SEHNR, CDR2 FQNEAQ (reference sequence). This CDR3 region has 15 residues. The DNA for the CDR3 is TGTGCCAGCAGCTTAGCGCGGCGGTCAGGAGAGACCCAGTACTTC. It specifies CASSLARRSGETQYF.

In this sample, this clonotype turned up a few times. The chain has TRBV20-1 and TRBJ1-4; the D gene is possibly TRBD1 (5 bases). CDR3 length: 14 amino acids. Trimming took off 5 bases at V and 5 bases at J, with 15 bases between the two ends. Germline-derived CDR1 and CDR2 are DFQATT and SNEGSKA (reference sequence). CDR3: CSARSGGWNEKLFF. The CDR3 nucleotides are TGCAGTGCTCGGAGCGGGGGTTGGAATGAAAAACTGTTTTTT.